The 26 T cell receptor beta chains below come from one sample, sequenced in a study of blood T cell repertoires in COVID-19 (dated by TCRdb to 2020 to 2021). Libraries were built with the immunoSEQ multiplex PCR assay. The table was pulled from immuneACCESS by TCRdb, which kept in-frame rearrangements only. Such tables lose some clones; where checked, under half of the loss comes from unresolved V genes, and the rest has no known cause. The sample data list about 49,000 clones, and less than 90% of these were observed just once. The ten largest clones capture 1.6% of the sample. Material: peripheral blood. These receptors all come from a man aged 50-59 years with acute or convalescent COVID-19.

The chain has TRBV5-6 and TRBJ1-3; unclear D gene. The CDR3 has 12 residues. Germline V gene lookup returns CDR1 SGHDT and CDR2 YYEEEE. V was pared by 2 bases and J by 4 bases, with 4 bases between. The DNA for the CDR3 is TGTGCCAGCAGCTTCCGGGGAAACACCATATATTTT. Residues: CASSFRGNTIYF.

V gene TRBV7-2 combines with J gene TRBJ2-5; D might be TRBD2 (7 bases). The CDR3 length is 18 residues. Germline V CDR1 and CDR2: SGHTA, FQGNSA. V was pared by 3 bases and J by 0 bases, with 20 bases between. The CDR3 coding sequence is TGTGCCAGCAGCTTCCCGGGTAGCGGAGGGGGGGACCAAGAGACCCAGTACTTC. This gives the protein CASSFPGSGGGDQETQYF. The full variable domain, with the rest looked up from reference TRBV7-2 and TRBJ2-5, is GAGVSQSPSNKVTEKGKDVELRCDPISGHTALYWYRQSLGQGLEFLIYFQGNSAPDKSGLPSDRFSAERTGGSVSTLTIQRTQQEDSAVYLCASSFPGSGGGDQETQYFGPGTRLLVL.

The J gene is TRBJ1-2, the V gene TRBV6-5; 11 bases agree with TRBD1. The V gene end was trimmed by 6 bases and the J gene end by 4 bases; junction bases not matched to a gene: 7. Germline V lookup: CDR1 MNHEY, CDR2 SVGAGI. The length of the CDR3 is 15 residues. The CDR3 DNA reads TGTGCCAGCAGATGGGGACAGGGGGGGGGCTATGGCTACACCTTC. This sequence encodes CASRWGQGGGYGYTF.

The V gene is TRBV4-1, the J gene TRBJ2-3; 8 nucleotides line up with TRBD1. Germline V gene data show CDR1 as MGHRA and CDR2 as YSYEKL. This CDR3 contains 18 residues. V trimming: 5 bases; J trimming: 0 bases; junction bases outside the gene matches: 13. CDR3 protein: CASSVVLPRGLSTDTQYF. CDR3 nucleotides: TGCGCCAGCAGCGTCGTCCTACCCAGGGGGCTAAGCACAGATACGCAGTATTTT.

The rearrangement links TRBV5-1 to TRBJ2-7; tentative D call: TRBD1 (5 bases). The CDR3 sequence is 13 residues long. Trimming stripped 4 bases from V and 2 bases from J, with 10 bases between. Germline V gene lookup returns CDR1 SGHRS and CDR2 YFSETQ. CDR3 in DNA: TGCGCCAGCAGCCTCAAGGGGACCTACGAGCAGTACTTC. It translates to CASSLKGTYEQYF.

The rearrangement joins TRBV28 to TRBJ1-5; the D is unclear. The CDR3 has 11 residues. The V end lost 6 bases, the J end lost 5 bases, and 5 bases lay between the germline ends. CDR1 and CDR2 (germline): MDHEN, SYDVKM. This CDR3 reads CASRRDQPQHF. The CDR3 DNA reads TGTGCCAGCAGGAGAGATCAGCCCCAGCATTTT. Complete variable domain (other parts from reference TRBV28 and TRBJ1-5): DVKVTQSSRYLVKRTGEKVFLECVQDMDHENMFWYRQDPGLGLRLIYFSYDVKMKEKGDIPEGYSVSREKKERFSLILESASTNQTSMYLCASRRDQPQHFGDGTRLSIL.

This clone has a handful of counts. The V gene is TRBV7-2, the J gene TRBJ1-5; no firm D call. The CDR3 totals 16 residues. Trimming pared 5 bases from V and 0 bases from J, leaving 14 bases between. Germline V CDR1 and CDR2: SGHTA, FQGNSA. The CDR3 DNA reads TGTGCCAGCAGCCCCGCGTCGGTCTATAGCAATCAGCCCCAGCATTTT. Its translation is CASSPASVYSNQPQHF.

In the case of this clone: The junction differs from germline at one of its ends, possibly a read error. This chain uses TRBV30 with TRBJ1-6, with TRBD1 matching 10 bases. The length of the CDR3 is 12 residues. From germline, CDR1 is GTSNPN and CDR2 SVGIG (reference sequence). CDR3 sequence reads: CAWSPGTGDREF. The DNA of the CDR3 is TGTGCCTGGAGCCCCGGGACAGGGGACCGAGAATTT.

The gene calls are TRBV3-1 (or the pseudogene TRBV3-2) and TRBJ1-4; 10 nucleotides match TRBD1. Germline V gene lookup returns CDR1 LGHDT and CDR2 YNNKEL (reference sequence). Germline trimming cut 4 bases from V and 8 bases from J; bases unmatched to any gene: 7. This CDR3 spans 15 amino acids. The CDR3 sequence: CASSLRDRGLEKLFF. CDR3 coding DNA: TGTGCCAGCAGCCTCCGGGACAGGGGATTAGAAAAACTGTTTTTT.

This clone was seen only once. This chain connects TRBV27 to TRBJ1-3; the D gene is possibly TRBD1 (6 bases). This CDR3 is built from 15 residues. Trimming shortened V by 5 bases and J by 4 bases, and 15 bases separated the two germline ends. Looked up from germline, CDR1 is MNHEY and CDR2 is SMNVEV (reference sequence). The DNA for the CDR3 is TGTGCCAGCAGTCCAGCGGGGGGCGCGGGAAACACCATATATTTT. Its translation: CASSPAGGAGNTIYF.

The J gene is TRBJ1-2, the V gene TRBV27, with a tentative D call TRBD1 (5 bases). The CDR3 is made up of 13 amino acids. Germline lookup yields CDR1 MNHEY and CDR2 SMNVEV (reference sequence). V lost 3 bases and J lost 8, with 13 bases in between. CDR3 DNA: TGTGCCAGCAGTTTCGGGCAGGGTGGCGGCTACACCTTC. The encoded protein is CASSFGQGGGYTF.

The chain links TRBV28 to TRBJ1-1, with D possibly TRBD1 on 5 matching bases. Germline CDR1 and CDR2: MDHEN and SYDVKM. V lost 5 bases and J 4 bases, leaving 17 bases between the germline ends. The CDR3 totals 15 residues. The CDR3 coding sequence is TGTGCCAGCAGTCCCCGGCCCCAGGGTGTCACTGAAGCTTTCTTT. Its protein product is CASSPRPQGVTEAFF. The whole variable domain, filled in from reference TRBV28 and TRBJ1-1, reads DVKVTQSSRYLVKRTGEKVFLECVQDMDHENMFWYRQDPGLGLRLIYFSYDVKMKEKGDIPEGYSVSREKKERFSLILESASTNQTSMYLCASSPRPQGVTEAFFGQGTRLTVV.

CDR3 protein: CASGTLGQGTYNSPLHF. Written as DNA, the CDR3 is TGTGCCAGCGGAACGCTCGGGCAGGGCACCTATAATTCACCCCTCCACTTT. The V gene is TRBV28, the J gene TRBJ1-6, with TRBD1 as a possible D gene (5 bases). CDR3 length: 17 amino acids. CDR1 is MDHEN, CDR2 SYDVKM, per germline. Trimming left V 8 bases short and J 2 bases short, with 19 bases between.

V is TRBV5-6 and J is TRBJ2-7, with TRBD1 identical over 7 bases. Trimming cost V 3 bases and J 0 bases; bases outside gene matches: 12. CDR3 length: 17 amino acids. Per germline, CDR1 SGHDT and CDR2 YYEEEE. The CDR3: CASSSFLAGTDSYEQYF. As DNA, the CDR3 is TGTGCCAGCAGCTCTTTCTTGGCCGGGACAGACTCCTACGAGCAGTACTTC. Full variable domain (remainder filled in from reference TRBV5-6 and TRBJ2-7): DAGVTQSPTHLIKTRGQQVTLRCSPKSGHDTVSWYQQALGQGPQFIFQYYEEEERQRGNFPDRFSGHQFPNYSSELNVNALLLGDSALYLCASSSFLAGTDSYEQYFGPGTRLTVT.

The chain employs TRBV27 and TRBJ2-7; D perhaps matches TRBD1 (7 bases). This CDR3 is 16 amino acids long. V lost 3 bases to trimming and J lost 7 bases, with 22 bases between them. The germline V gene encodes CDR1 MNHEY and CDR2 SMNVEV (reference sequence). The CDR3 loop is CASSFPPQGGVREQYF. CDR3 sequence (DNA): TGTGCCAGCAGTTTCCCCCCCCAGGGGGGTGTGAGGGAGCAGTACTTC.

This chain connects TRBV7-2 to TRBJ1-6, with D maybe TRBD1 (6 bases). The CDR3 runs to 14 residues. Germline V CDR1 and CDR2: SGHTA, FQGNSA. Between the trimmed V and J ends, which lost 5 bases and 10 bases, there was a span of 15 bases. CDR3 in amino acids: CASSRDTSQSPLHF. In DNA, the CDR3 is TGTGCCAGCAGCCGGGACACATCACAGTCACCCCTCCACTTT.

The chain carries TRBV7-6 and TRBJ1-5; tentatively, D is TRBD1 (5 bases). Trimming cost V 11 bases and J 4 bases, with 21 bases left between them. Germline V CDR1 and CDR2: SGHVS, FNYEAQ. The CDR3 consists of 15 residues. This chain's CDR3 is CAGPAGVGLNQPQHF. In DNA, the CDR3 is TGTGCCGGCCCCGCGGGGGTAGGATTGAATCAGCCCCAGCATTTT.

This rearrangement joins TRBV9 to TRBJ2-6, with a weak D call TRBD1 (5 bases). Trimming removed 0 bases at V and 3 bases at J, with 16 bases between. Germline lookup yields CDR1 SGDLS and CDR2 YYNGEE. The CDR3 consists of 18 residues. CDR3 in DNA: TGTGCCAGCAGCGTAGGATCAATTAAGGGGCGTGGGGCCAACGTCCTGACTTTC. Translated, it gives CASSVGSIKGRGANVLTF. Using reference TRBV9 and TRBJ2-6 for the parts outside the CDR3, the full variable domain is DSGVTQTPKHLITATGQRVTLRCSPRSGDLSVYWYQQSLDQGLQFLIQYYNGEERAKGNILERFSAQQFPDLHSELNLSSLELGDSALYFCASSVGSIKGRGANVLTFGAGSRLTVL.

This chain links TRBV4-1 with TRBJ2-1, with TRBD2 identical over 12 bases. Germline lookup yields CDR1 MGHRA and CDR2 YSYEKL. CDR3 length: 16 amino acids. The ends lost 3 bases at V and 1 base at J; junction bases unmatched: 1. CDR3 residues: CASSQTSGRSYNEQFF. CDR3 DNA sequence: TGCGCCAGCAGCCAGACTAGCGGGAGATCCTACAATGAGCAGTTCTTC.

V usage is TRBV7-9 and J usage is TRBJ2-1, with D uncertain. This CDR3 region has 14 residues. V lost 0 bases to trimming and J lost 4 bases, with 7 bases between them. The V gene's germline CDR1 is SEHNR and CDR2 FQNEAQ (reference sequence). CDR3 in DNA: TGTGCCAGCAGCTTAGCGTCAGTATACAATGAGCAGTTCTTC. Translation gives CASSLASVYNEQFF.

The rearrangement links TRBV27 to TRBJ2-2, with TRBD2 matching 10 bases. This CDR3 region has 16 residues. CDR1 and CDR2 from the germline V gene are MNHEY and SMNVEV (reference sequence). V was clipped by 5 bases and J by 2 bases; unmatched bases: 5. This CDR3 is CASSPSGRGNTGELFF. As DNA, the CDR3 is TGTGCCAGCAGTCCGAGCGGGAGGGGTAACACCGGGGAGCTGTTTTTT.

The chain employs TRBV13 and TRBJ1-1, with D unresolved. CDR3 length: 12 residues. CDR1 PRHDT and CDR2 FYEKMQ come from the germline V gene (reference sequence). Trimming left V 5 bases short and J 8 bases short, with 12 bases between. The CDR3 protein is CASSESRREAFF. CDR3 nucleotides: TGTGCCAGCAGCGAAAGCAGGCGAGAAGCTTTCTTT.

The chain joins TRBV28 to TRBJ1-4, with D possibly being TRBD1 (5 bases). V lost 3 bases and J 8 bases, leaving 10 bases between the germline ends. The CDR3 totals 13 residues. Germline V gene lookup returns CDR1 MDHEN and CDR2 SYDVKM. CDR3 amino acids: CASSFAGGEKLFF. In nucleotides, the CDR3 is TGTGCCAGCAGTTTCGCTGGGGGGGAAAAACTGTTTTTT.

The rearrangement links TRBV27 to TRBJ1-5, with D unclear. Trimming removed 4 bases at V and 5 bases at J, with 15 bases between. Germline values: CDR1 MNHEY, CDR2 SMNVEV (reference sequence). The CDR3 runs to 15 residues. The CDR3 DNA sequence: TGTGCCAGCAGTTACCATGGACGGGAAGATCAGCCCCAGCATTTT. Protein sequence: CASSYHGREDQPQHF.

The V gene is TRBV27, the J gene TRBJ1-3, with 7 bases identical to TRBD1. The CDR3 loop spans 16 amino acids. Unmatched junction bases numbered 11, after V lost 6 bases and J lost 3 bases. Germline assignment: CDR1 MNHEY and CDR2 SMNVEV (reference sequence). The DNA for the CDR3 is TGTGCCAGCAGCCTCACAGGGGTTGGTTTTGGAAACACCATATATTTT. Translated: CASSLTGVGFGNTIYF.

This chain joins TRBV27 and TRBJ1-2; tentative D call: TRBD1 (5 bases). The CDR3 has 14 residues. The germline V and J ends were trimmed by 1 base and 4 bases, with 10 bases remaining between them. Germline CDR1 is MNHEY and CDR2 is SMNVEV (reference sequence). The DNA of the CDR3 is TGTGCCAGCAGTTTATTGCAGGGAAGCTATGGCTACACCTTC. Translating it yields CASSLLQGSYGYTF.